This T cell receptor (beta chain) stems from a study of blood T cell repertoires in COVID-19. The method was immunoSEQ multiplex PCR; TCRdb's version includes in-frame clones alone and lacks a portion of them. Here the sample spans approximately 200,000 clones, more than 80% being singletons. This CDR3 comprises 14 residues. Looked up from germline, CDR1 is GTSNPN and CDR2 is SVGIG (reference sequence). V was cut by 2 bases and J by 7 bases, with 12 bases left in between. This receptor was taken from a man between 35 and 55 years old who had recovered from COVID-19. The sequenced sample was PBMCs or T cells enriched from blood (not recorded which). The V and J genes are TRBV30 and TRBJ1-6; D is uncertain. The CDR3 is CAWSNSGHNSPLHF. The CDR3 nucleotides are TGTGCCTGGAGTAATTCAGGCCACAATTCACCCCTCCACTTT.